This T cell receptor (beta chain) derives from a study of blood T cell repertoires in COVID-19. Turning to the study itself: Sample material is recorded as cDNA or gDNA derived from T cells, B-cell-depleted T cells, or PBMCs.

Authors' analysis steps: Researchers report that nucleated cell counts were estimated from reference gene primer amplification. Using immunoSEQ multiplex PCR, the repertoire was profiled, and TCRdb retains in-frame clones only, with some absent. V, J and clone size are taken as reported in that table, and D and trimming were inferred from the DNA itself. The sample consists of some 160,000 clones, around four fifths of them appearing once. The germline CDR1 and CDR2 sequences are KGHSH and LQKENI. CDR3 size: 13 residues. V shed 4 bases and J shed 3 bases, with 9 bases lying between them. Patients of the Seattle cohort, enrolled during active infection, were followed longitudinally.

This receptor was identified in a woman of 80 years or more with COVID-19, enrolled during active disease. Sequenced material: peripheral blood. The V call is TRBV18, the J call TRBJ1-1; D is ambiguous. CDR3 region: CASSHDGDTEAFF. The CDR3 DNA reads as TGTGCCAGCTCACACGACGGGGACACTGAAGCTTTCTTT.